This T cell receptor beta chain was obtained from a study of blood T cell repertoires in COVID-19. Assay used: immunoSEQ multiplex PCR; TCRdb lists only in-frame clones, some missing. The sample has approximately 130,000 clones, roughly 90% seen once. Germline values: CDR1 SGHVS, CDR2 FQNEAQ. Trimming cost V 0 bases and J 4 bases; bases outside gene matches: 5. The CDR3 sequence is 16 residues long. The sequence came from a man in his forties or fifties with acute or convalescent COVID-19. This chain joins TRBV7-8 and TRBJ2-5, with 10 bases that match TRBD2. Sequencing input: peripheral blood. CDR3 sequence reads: CASSLAGAGGPETQYF. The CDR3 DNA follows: TGTGCCAGCAGCTTAGCGGGAGCGGGAGGGCCAGAGACCCAGTACTTC.